This T cell receptor beta chain was documented in a study of regulatory T cells in long-lasting Graves disease. The CDR3 consists of 14 residues. Germline CDR1 and CDR2: LNHNV and YYDKDF (reference sequence). V was pared by 2 bases and J by 9 bases, with 5 bases of the junction left unmatched. This clonotype has more than one count but fewer than ten. Its specificity is not known. Overall study results and limits: More public clonotypes were shared by persistent patients (2,741) than by new patients (roughly 870).

The time point denotes: newly diagnosed GD, antithyroid drugs for less than 3 months. Extracted PBMC RNA gave rise to the TCR library. Arm-PCR with iRepertoire HTBI primers amplified the CDR3 regions for these TCR beta libraries. TCRdb re-called the multiplex PCR reads through MiXCR, storing one row per CDR3 protein. Of about 500,000 distinct CDR3 sequences detected, roughly 16% appear once; the ten largest clones hold 12%. These data were also reused for a study on T cells in Graves' hyperthyroidism and ophthalmopathy. That work adds: Subjects aged 18 to 65 presented with newly diagnosed hyperthyroidism of less than 2 months' duration. Most expanded thyroid clonotypes above 0.001 recurred in blood.

This clonotype was obtained from a man between 35 and 55 years old with Graves disease. The sample consisted of peripheral blood mononuclear cells (PBMCs), taken at new diagnosis, from a patient treated with antithyroid drugs. V gene TRBV15 combines with J gene TRBJ2-1; 9 bases align to TRBD2. For the CDR3, the DNA is TGTGCCACCAGCAGAACCGGGACTAGCAGTGAGCAGTTCTTC. Translated, it gives CATSRTGTSSEQFF. The whole variable domain, remainder taken from reference TRBV15 and TRBJ2-1, is DAMVIQNPRYQVTQFGKPVTLSCSQTLNHNVMYWYQQKSSQAPKLLFHYYDKDFNNEADTPDNFQSRRPNTSFCFLDIRSPGLGDTAMYLCATSRTGTSSEQFFGPGTRLTVL.